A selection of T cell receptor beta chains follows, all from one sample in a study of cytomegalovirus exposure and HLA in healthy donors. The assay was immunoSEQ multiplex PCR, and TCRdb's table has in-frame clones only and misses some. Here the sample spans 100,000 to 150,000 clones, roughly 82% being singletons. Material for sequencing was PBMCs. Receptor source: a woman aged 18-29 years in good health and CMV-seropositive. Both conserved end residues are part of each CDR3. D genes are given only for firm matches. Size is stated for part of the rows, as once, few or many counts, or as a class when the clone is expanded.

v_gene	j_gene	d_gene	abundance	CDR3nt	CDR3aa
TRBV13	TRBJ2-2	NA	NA	TGTGCCAGCAGCTTAGTGCGGGGCACCGGGGAGCTGTTTTTT	CASSLVRGTGELFF
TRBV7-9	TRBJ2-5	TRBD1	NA	TGTGCCAGCAGCTCCTGGGACAGGGAAGAGACCCAGTACTTC	CASSSWDREETQYF
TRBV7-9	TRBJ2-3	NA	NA	TGTGCCAGCAGCTTAGCAGGCGGGGGCCGAATGGGCACAGATACGCAGTATTTT	CASSLAGGGRMGTDTQYF
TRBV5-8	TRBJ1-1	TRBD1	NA	TGTGCCAGCAGCTGGGGGACAGGGTCCACTGAAGCTTTCTTT	CASSWGTGSTEAFF
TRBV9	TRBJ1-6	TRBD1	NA	TGTGCCAGCAGCGCTCAGGGGGCCCTTGACTCACCCCTCCACTTT	CASSAQGALDSPLHF
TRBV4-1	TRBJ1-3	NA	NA	TGCGCCAGCAGGCCCAGGGTCGGCACCATATATTTT	CASRPRVGTIYF
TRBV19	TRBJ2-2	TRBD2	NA	TGTGCCAGTAGTCTCATGCGGGGGACCGGGGAGCTGTTTTTT	CASSLMRGTGELFF
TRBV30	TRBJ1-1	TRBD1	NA	TGTGCCTGGAGTGTAATAGTCTCGGGGACAGTTAACACTGAAGCTTTCTTT	CAWSVIVSGTVNTEAFF
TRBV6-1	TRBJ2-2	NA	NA	TGTGCCAGCAGTGGGACAGCGAACACCGGGGAGCTGTTTTTT	CASSGTANTGELFF
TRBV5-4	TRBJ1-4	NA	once	TGTGCCAGCAGCATAGACAGAGCAACTAATGAAAAACTGTTTTTT	CASSIDRATNEKLFF
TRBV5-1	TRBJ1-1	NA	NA	TGCGCCAGCAGCCCAGACAGAATGAACACTGAAGCTTTCTTT	CASSPDRMNTEAFF
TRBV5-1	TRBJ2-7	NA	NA	TGCGCCAGCAGCTTGGTGCCAGGGTGGGAGCAGTACTTC	CASSLVPGWEQYF
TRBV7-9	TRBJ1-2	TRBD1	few	TGTGCCAGCAGCTCCCGACAGGGACCGTTCTATGGCTACACCTTC	CASSSRQGPFYGYTF
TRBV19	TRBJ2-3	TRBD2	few	TGTGCCAGTAGTAGTGGTGTCAAACTAGCGGGCACAGATACGCAGTATTTT	CASSSGVKLAGTDTQYF
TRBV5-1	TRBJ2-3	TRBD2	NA	TGCGCCAGCAAGGTTCCCGGGGGGACGGATACGCAGTATTTT	CASKVPGGTDTQYF
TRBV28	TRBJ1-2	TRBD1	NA	TGTGCCAGCAGTCCGGTGACAGGGACCTATGGCTACACCTTC	CASSPVTGTYGYTF
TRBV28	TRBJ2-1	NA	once	TGTGCCAGCAGTCCCATTAGTTGGGGGGCCTACAATGAGCAGTTCTTC	CASSPISWGAYNEQFF
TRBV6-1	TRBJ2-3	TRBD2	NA	TGTGCCAGCAGTGATTTAGCGGGGGGGCCTGATACGCAGTATTTT	CASSDLAGGPDTQYF
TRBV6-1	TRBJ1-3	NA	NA	TGTGCCAGCAGTGAAGCTCGGACAGCGCTATCTGGAAACACCATATATTTT	CASSEARTALSGNTIYF
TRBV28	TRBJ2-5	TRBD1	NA	TGTGCCAGCAGTCTACAGGGGGCCCAGCAAGAGACCCAGTACTTC	CASSLQGAQQETQYF
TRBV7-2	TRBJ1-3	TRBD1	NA	TGTGCCAGCAGCCTACCCCGACAGGGGCCGGGAAACACCATATATTTT	CASSLPRQGPGNTIYF
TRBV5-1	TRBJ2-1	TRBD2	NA	TGCGCCAGCAGCTTGGCCGGACTAGCGGGGGATCTTAGCTCCTACAATGAGCAGTTCTTC	CASSLAGLAGDLSSYNEQFF
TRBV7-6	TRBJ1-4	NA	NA	TGTGCCAGCAACGGTGAAAAACTGTTTTTT	CASNGEKLFF
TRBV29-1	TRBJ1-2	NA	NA	TGCAGCGTTGAAGGGGGCGCTTCGGGCTATGGCTACACCTTC	CSVEGGASGYGYTF
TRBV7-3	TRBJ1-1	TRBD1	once	TGTGCCAGCAGCTCGACAGGGAAGACTGAAGCTTTCTTT	CASSSTGKTEAFF
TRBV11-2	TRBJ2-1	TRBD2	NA	TGTGCCAGCAGCTTAGAACTAGCGGGGGGATACTCCTACAATGAGCAGTTCTTC	CASSLELAGGYSYNEQFF
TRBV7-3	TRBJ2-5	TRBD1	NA	TGTGCCAGCAGCTTGGGACAGGGAAGGCAGCTAGGGACCCAGTACTTC	CASSLGQGRQLGTQYF
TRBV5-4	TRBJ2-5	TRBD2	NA	TGTGCCAGCAGCCCCCGGGAGTTAGCGGGGGGGCCAAGGGAGACCCAGTACTTC	CASSPRELAGGPRETQYF
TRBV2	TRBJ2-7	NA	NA	TGTGCCAGCAGTGTGAACAGGGAGGGCGAGCAGTACTTC	CASSVNREGEQYF
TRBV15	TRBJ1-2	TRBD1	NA	TGTGCCACCAGCATTGACCCCGGACAGGCCTATGGCTACACCTTC	CATSIDPGQAYGYTF
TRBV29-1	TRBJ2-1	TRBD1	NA	TGCAGCGTTGAAGTAAGGGACAGCTCCTACAATGAGCAGTTCTTC	CSVEVRDSSYNEQFF
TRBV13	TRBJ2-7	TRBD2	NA	TGTGCCAGCAGCGGCTTGCGGGGACTAGCGGGGGGTCTGAGCTCCTACGAGCAGTACTTC	CASSGLRGLAGGLSSYEQYF
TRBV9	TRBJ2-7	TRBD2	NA	TGTGCCAGCAGCCCCCCCATTGGGGAGGGGAGGGACGAGCAGTACTTC	CASSPPIGEGRDEQYF
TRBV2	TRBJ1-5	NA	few	TGTGCCAGCAGTGATAACAGGATTACACCTTATCAGCCCCAGCATTTT	CASSDNRITPYQPQHF
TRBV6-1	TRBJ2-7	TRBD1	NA	TGTGCCAGCAGTGGTGGACAGGGGGGCGAGCAGTACTTC	CASSGGQGGEQYF
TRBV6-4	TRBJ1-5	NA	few	TGTGCCAGCAGTGTTTTTAAAGCGTGGCAGCCCCAGCATTTT	CASSVFKAWQPQHF
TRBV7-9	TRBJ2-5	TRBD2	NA	TGTGCCAGCAGCCCCGAGCGGGGGGGGAACCAAGAGACCCAGTACTTC	CASSPERGGNQETQYF
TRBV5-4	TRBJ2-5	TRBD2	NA	TGTGCCAGCAGCACCCTTCGGGGGGATTGGGAGACCCAGTACTTC	CASSTLRGDWETQYF
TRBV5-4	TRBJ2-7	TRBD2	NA	TGTGCCAGCAGCTCTATAGCGGGGGGCTACGAGCAGTACTTC	CASSSIAGGYEQYF
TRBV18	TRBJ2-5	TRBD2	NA	TGTGCCAGCTCGTCTACTAGCGGGGCCCAAGAGACCCAGTACTTC	CASSSTSGAQETQYF
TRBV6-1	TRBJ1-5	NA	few	TGTGCCAGCCAAACAGGGTTGGATCAGCCCCAGCATTTT	CASQTGLDQPQHF
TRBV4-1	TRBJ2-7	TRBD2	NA	TGCGCCAGCAGCCAAGGTGGGATTCGGGGGGGCGTCTACGAGCAGTACTTC	CASSQGGIRGGVYEQYF
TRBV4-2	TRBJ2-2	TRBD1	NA	TGTGCCAGCAGCCACATTCCGGGACAGGGTGGTAGGGGCACCGGGGAGCTGTTTTTT	CASSHIPGQGGRGTGELFF
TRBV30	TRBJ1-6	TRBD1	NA	TGTGCCTGGAGTCCTCACAGGGGGTCCCCCCTCCACTTT	CAWSPHRGSPLHF
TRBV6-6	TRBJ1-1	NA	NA	TGTGCCAGCAGTTACCTCACGGGACACCCGAACACTGAAGCTTTCTTT	CASSYLTGHPNTEAFF
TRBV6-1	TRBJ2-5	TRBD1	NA	TGTGCCAGCAGTGAAAATCCAGGGGGCAAAGAGACCCAGTACTTC	CASSENPGGKETQYF
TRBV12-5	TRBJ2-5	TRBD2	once	TGTGCTAGTGGTTTTCTTTCGACTAGCGGGGGGTGGGGGACCCAGTACTTC	CASGFLSTSGGWGTQYF
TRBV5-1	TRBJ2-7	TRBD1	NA	TGCGCCAGCAGCCCCTCCACAGGGGATTCGCAGTACTTC	CASSPSTGDSQYF
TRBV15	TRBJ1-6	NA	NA	TGTGCCACCAGGGGGGCTACGATAAATTCACCCCTCCACTTT	CATRGATINSPLHF
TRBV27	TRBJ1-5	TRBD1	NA	TGTGCCAGCGGACAGGGTAATCAGCCCCAGCATTTT	CASGQGNQPQHF
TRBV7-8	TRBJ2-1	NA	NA	TGTGCCAGCAGCTTAGAGAGGTTCGTTTACAATGAGCAGTTCTTC	CASSLERFVYNEQFF
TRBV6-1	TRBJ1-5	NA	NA	TGTGCCAGCAACAGCCAGCCCCAGCATTTT	CASNSQPQHF
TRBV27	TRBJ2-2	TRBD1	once	TGTGCCAGCAGTTATGGACAGGGGAATACCGGGGAGCTGTTTTTT	CASSYGQGNTGELFF
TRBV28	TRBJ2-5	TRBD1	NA	TGTGCCAGCAGTCTTGGGGACAGGGGGCGAGAGACCCAGTACTTC	CASSLGDRGRETQYF
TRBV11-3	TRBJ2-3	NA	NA	TGTGCCAGCAGCCCCGGGTCCAACCCCTCAGATACGCAGTATTTT	CASSPGSNPSDTQYF